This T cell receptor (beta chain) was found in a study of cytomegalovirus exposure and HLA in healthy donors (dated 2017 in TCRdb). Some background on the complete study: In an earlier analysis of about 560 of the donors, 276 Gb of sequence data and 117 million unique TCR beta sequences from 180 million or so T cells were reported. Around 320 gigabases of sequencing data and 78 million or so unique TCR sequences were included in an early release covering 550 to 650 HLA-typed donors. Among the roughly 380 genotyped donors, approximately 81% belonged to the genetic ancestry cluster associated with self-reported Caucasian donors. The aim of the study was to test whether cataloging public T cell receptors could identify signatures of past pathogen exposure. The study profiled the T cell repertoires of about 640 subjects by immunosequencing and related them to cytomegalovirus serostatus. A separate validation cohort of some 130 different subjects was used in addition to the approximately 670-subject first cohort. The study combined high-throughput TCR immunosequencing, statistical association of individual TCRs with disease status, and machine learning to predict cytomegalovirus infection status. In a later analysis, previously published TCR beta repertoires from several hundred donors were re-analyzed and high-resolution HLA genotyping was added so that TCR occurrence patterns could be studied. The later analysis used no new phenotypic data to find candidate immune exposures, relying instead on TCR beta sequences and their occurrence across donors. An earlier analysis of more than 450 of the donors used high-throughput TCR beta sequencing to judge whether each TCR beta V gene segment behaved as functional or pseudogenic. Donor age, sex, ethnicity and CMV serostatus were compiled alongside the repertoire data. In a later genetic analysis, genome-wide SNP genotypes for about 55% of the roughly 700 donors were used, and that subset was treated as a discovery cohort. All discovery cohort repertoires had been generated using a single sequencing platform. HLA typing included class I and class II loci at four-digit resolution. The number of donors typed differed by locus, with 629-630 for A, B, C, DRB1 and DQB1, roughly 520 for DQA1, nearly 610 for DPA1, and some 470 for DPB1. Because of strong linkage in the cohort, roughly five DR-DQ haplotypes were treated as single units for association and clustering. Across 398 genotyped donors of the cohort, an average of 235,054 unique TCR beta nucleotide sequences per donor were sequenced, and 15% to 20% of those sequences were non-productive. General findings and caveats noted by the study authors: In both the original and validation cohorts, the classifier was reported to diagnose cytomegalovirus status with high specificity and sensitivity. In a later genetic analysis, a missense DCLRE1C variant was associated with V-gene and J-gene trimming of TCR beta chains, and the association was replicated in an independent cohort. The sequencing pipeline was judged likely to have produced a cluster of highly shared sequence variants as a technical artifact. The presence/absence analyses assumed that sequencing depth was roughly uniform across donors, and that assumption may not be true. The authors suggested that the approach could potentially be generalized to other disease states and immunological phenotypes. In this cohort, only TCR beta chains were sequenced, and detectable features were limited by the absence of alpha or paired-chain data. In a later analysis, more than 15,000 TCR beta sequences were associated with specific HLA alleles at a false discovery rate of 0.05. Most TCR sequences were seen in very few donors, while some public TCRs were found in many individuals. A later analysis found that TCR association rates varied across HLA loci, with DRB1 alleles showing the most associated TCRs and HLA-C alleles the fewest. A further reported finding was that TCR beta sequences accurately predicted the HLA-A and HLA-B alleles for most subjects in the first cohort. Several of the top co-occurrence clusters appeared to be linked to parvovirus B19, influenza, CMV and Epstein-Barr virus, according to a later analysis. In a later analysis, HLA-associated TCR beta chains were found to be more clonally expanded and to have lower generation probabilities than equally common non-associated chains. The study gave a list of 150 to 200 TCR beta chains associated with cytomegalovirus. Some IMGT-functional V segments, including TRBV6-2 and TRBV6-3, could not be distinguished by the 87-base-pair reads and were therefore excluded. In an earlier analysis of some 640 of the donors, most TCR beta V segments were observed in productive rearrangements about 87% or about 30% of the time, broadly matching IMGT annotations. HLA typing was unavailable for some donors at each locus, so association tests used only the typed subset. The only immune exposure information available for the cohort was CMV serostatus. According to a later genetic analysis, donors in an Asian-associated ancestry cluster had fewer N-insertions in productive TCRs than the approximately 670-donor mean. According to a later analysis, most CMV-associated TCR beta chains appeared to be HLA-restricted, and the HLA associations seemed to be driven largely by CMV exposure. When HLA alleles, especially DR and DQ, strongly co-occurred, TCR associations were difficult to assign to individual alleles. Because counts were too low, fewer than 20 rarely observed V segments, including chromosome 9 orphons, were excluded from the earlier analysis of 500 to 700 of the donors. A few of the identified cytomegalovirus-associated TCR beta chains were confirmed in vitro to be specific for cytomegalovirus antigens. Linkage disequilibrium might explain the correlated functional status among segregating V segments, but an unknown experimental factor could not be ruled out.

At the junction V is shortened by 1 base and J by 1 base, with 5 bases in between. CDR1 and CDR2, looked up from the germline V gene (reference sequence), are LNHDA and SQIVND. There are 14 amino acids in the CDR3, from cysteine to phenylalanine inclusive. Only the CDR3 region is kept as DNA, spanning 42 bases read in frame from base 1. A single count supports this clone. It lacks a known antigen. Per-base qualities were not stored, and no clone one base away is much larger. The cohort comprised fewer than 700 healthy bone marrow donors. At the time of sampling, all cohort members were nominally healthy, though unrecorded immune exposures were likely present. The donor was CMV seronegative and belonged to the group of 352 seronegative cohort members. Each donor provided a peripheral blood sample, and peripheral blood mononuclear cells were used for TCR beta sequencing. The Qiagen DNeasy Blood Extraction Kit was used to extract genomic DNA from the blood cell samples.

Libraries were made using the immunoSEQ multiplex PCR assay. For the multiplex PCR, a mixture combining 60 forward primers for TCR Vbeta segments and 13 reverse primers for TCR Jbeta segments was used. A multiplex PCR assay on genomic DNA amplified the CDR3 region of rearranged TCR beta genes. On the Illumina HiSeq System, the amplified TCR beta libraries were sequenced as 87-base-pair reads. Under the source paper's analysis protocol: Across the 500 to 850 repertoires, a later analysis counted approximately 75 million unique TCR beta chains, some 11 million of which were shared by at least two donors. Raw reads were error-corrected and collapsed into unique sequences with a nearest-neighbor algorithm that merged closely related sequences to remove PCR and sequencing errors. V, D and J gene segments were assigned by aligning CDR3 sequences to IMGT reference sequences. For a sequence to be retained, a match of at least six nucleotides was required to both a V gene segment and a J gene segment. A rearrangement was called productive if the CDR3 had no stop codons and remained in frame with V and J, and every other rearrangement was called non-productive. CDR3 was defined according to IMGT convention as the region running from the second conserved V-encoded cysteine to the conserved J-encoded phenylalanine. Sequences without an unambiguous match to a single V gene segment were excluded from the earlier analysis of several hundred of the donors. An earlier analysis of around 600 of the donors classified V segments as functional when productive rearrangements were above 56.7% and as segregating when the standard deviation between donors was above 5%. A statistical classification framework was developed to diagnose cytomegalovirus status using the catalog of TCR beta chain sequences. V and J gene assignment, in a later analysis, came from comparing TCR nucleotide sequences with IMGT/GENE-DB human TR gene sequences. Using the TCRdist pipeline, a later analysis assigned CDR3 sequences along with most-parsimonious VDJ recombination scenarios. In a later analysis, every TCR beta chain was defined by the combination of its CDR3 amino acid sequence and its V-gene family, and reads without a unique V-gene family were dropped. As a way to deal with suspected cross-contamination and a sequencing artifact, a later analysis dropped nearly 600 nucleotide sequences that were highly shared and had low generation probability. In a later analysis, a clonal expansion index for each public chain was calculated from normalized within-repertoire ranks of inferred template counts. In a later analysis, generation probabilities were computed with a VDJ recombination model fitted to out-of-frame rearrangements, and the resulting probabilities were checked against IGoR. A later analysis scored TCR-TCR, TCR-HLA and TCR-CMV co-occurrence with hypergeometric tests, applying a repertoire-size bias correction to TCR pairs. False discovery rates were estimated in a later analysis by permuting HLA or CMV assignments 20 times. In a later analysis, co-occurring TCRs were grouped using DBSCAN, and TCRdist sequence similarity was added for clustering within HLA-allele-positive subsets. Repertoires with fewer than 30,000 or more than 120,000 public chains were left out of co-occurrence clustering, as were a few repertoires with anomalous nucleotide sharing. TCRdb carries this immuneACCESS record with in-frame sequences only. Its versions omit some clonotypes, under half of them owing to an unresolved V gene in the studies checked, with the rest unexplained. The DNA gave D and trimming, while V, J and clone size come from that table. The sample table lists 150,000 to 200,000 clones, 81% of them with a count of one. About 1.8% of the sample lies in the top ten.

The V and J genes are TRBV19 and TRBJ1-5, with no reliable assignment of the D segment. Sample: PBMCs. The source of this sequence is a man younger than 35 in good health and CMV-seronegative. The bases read TGTGCCAGTAGTATAGTCAGAAGCAATCAGCCCCAGCATTTT. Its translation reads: CASSIVRSNQPQHF. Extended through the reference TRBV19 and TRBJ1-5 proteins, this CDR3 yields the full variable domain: DGGITQSPKYLFRKEGQNVTLSCEQNLNHDAMYWYRQDPGQGLRLIYYSQIVNDFQKGDIAEGYSVSREKKESFPLTVTSAQKNPTAFYLCASSIVRSNQPQHFGDGTRLSIL.